Listed below are T cell receptor beta chains from one sample, sequenced in a study of cytomegalovirus exposure and HLA in healthy donors. Profiled with immunoSEQ multiplex PCR; TCRdb holds only in-frame clones, not every one. The table has about 130,000 clones, 85% seen once. The sample comprised PBMCs. These receptor sequences come from a woman aged 25 to 39 in good health and CMV-seropositive. The CDR3 runs from the conserved cysteine through the conserved F or W. The order of the fields is D gene, CDR3 length, V gene, J gene, clone size, CDR3 DNA, CDR3 protein. D genes are given only for firm matches. Size values are once, few and many counts, or a class for expanded clones, and some rows have none.

D: .; length: 12; V: TRBV10-3; J: TRBJ2-1; size: .; DNA: TGTGCCATCAGTGAGTCGAGGGATGAGCAGTTCTTC; CDR3: CAISESRDEQFF
D: .; length: 15; V: TRBV19; J: TRBJ1-2; size: once; DNA: TGTGCCAGTAGTATAAAGGCGCAGGGGAACTATGGCTACACCTTC; CDR3: CASSIKAQGNYGYTF
D: TRBD2; length: 12; V: TRBV2; J: TRBJ2-7; size: .; DNA: TGTGCCACCCGACCGGGAGGCTACGAGCAGTACTTC; CDR3: CATRPGGYEQYF
D: TRBD1; length: 16; V: TRBV5-1; J: TRBJ2-1; size: .; DNA: TGCGCCAGCCCTACCGACCGGGACAGGTCCTACAATGAGCAGTTCTTC; CDR3: CASPTDRDRSYNEQFF
D: TRBD1; length: 15; V: TRBV5-1; J: TRBJ2-5; size: few; DNA: TGCGCCAGCAGCCTATCCGTGGACAGGGAAGAGACCCAGTACTTC; CDR3: CASSLSVDREETQYF
D: TRBD1; length: 15; V: TRBV30; J: TRBJ1-2; size: .; DNA: TGTGCCTGGAGTGGAAGACAGGGGAGATATAGTGGCTACACCTTC; CDR3: CAWSGRQGRYSGYTF
D: TRBD2; length: 14; V: TRBV2; J: TRBJ2-3; size: .; DNA: TGTGCCAGACATGGGGGGGTTAGCACAGATACGCAGTATTTT; CDR3: CARHGGVSTDTQYF
D: TRBD1; length: 12; V: TRBV2; J: TRBJ1-1; size: .; DNA: TGTGCCAGCTTGACAGGGTACACTGAAGCTTTCTTT; CDR3: CASLTGYTEAFF
D: .; length: 15; V: TRBV4-1; J: TRBJ2-3; size: once; DNA: TGCGCCAGCAGCCAAGTGGGGACTTGGGCAGATACGCAGTATTTT; CDR3: CASSQVGTWADTQYF
D: .; length: 11; V: TRBV29-1; J: TRBJ2-1; size: .; DNA: TGCAGCGTGGCAGGGGTAAATGAGCAGTTCTTC; CDR3: CSVAGVNEQFF
D: .; length: 14; V: TRBV11-2; J: TRBJ2-2; size: .; DNA: TGTGCCAGCAGCCTCGACAGAAACACCGGGGAGCTGTTTTTT; CDR3: CASSLDRNTGELFF
D: .; length: 16; V: TRBV9; J: TRBJ2-2; size: .; DNA: TGTGCCAGCAGCGTAGCTCCCAGGGTTGACACCGGGGAGCTGTTTTTT; CDR3: CASSVAPRVDTGELFF
D: .; length: 15; V: TRBV25-1; J: TRBJ2-3; size: .; DNA: TGTGCCAGCAGTGAACCCTTTTTTGGCACAGATACGCAGTATTTT; CDR3: CASSEPFFGTDTQYF
D: TRBD1; length: 18; V: TRBV10-3; J: TRBJ2-7; size: .; DNA: TGTGCCATCAGTGGGGGTGCGAAGGGACAGGAGAGCTCCTACGAGCAGTACTTC; CDR3: CAISGGAKGQESSYEQYF
D: TRBD1; length: 15; V: TRBV2; J: TRBJ2-5; size: .; DNA: TGTGCCAGCAGTCTCCGGGACAGTATCCAAGAGACCCAGTACTTC; CDR3: CASSLRDSIQETQYF
D: TRBD2; length: 15; V: TRBV6-6; J: TRBJ2-7; size: .; DNA: TGTGCCAGCAGCTTAACTAGCGGGGGGGGCAACGAGCAGTACTTC; CDR3: CASSLTSGGGNEQYF
D: .; length: 13; V: TRBV25-1; J: TRBJ2-7; size: .; DNA: TGTGCCAGCAGTGCCACAGGGACCTACGAGCAGTACTTC; CDR3: CASSATGTYEQYF
D: .; length: 14; V: TRBV10-3; J: TRBJ1-1; size: .; DNA: TGTGCCATCAGCCAGACAGGCTTGAACACTGAAGCTTTCTTT; CDR3: CAISQTGLNTEAFF
D: .; length: 15; V: TRBV6-5; J: TRBJ1-1; size: .; DNA: TGTGCCAGCAGTTACGGTCTAACCAGGGGTGCTGAAGCTTTCTTT; CDR3: CASSYGLTRGAEAFF
D: .; length: 13; V: TRBV5-4; J: TRBJ2-3; size: once; DNA: TGTGCCAGCAGCGGCGGACAGACAGATACGCAGTATTTT; CDR3: CASSGGQTDTQYF
D: TRBD1; length: 15; V: TRBV23-1; J: TRBJ1-2; size: .; DNA: TGCGCCAGCAAGTCCCGGGACAGGACGAACTATGGCTACACCTTC; CDR3: CASKSRDRTNYGYTF
D: .; length: 16; V: TRBV14; J: TRBJ1-3; size: .; DNA: TGTGCCAGCAGCCACTTTACGACCCAGGCTGGAAACACCATATATTTT; CDR3: CASSHFTTQAGNTIYF
D: TRBD2; length: 15; V: TRBV5-8; J: TRBJ2-5; size: .; DNA: TGTGCCAGCAGGGCCTCGGGACTAGCGGGAAAGACCCAGTACTTC; CDR3: CASRASGLAGKTQYF
D: TRBD1; length: 13; V: TRBV2; J: TRBJ1-1; size: .; DNA: TGTGCCATGAAAGGGGGCGCGAGCACTGAAGCTTTCTTT; CDR3: CAMKGGASTEAFF
D: TRBD1; length: 13; V: TRBV5-8; J: TRBJ2-1; size: .; DNA: TGTGCCAGCAGCATGGACAGGGTGACTGAGCAGTTCTTC; CDR3: CASSMDRVTEQFF
D: .; length: 13; V: TRBV5-4; J: TRBJ2-5; size: .; DNA: TGTGCCAGCAGCTTGGTGGCGGAGGGCCCCCAGTACTTC; CDR3: CASSLVAEGPQYF
D: .; length: 15; V: TRBV4-1; J: TRBJ2-3; size: .; DNA: TGCGCCAGCAGCCGAACGGGGGGCCTGGGGGATACGCAGTATTTT; CDR3: CASSRTGGLGDTQYF
D: .; length: 18; V: TRBV5-1; J: TRBJ2-6; size: .; DNA: TGCGCCAGCAGCTTGAGGAGACAGCACCTCTCTGGGGCCAACGTCCTGACTTTC; CDR3: CASSLRRQHLSGANVLTF
D: TRBD2; length: 16; V: TRBV5-6; J: TRBJ2-2; size: .; DNA: TGTGCCAGCAGCTTACTAGCGGGAGGACATACCGGGGAGCTGTTTTTT; CDR3: CASSLLAGGHTGELFF
D: .; length: 13; V: TRBV5-4; J: TRBJ2-7; size: .; DNA: TGTGCCAGCAGCTTAGGGCCGGAGGTCGAGCAGTACTTC; CDR3: CASSLGPEVEQYF
D: .; length: 15; V: TRBV6-1; J: TRBJ1-6; size: .; DNA: TGTGCCAGCAGTGAAGCGCCAGGGCAGAATTCACCCCTCCACTTT; CDR3: CASSEAPGQNSPLHF
D: TRBD1; length: 12; V: TRBV29-1; J: TRBJ2-7; size: .; DNA: TGCAGCGCGGGACAGGGGCGCTACGAGCAGTACTTC; CDR3: CSAGQGRYEQYF
D: TRBD2; length: 15; V: TRBV19; J: TRBJ2-1; size: .; DNA: TGTGCCAGTAGTTGGACTAGCGGGAAATACAATGAGCAGTTCTTC; CDR3: CASSWTSGKYNEQFF
D: .; length: 13; V: TRBV6-5; J: TRBJ2-7; size: .; DNA: TGTGCCAGCCGTGATCCGGGAAGGTACGAGCAGTACTTC; CDR3: CASRDPGRYEQYF